The rows below give T cell receptor beta chains drawn from one sample of a study of blood T cell repertoires in COVID-19. The method was immunoSEQ multiplex PCR; TCRdb's version includes in-frame clones alone and lacks a portion of them. Here the sample spans 210,000 or so clones, about 85% being singletons. Source material: PBMCs or T cells enriched from blood (not recorded which). The receptors come from a man aged 25-45 years who had recovered from COVID-19. Both conserved end residues are part of each CDR3. D genes are given only for firm matches. Clone size, where shown, is once, few, many, or a class for clones that have expanded.

size: -
D: -
V: TRBV7-3
J: TRBJ2-2
CDR3: CASSPARESTGELFF
DNA: TGTGCCAGCTCTCCAGCCCGGGAGAGCACCGGGGAGCTGTTTTTT

size: -
D: -
V: TRBV18
J: TRBJ1-1
CDR3: CASSPEGVGAFF
DNA: TGTGCCAGCTCACCGGAGGGAGTGGGAGCTTTCTTT

size: -
D: -
V: TRBV3-1/TRBV3-2
J: TRBJ2-2
CDR3: CASSLTNTGELFF
DNA: TGTGCCAGCAGCCTAACGAACACCGGGGAGCTGTTTTTT

size: -
D: TRBD1
V: TRBV27
J: TRBJ1-4
CDR3: CASSLGPGQKLFF
DNA: TGTGCCAGCAGTTTAGGTCCGGGACAGAAACTGTTTTTT

size: -
D: TRBD1
V: TRBV19
J: TRBJ1-1
CDR3: CASSTMTGRRTEAFF
DNA: TGTGCCAGTAGTACGATGACAGGGAGACGCACTGAAGCTTTCTTT

size: -
D: -
V: TRBV9
J: TRBJ1-1
CDR3: CASSVEWTTREAFF
DNA: TGTGCCAGCAGCGTAGAGTGGACAACCCGTGAAGCTTTCTTT

size: -
D: -
V: TRBV5-4
J: TRBJ1-2
CDR3: CASSYVGGNYGYTF
DNA: TGTGCCAGCAGCTATGTTGGGGGGAACTATGGCTACACCTTC

size: -
D: TRBD2
V: TRBV5-1
J: TRBJ2-3
CDR3: CASSRTSGVIRTDTQYF
DNA: TGCGCCAGCAGCCGGACTAGCGGGGTTATACGCACAGATACGCAGTATTTT

size: -
D: TRBD2
V: TRBV24-1
J: TRBJ2-5
CDR3: CATSDLQTSGPFRETQYF
DNA: TGTGCCACCAGTGATTTGCAAACTAGCGGGCCGTTTCGGGAGACCCAGTACTTC

size: -
D: -
V: TRBV18
J: TRBJ1-4
CDR3: CASSPPVGVTNEKLFF
DNA: TGTGCCAGCTCACCACCTGTGGGCGTAACTAATGAAAAACTGTTTTTT

size: -
D: TRBD2
V: TRBV30
J: TRBJ2-3
CDR3: CAWGLAGLTDTQYF
DNA: TGTGCCTGGGGACTAGCGGGACTCACAGATACGCAGTATTTT

size: -
D: -
V: TRBV6-5
J: TRBJ2-1
CDR3: CASSYAGLGGYNEQFF
DNA: TGTGCCAGCAGTTACGCGGGGTTAGGAGGCTACAATGAGCAGTTCTTC

size: -
D: -
V: TRBV5-4
J: TRBJ1-4
CDR3: CASSFKRGEGEKLFF
DNA: TGTGCCAGCAGTTTCAAGAGGGGGGAGGGTGAAAAACTGTTTTTT

size: once
D: -
V: TRBV7-2
J: TRBJ1-2
CDR3: CASSLGLPNGYTF
DNA: TGTGCCAGCAGCTTAGGTCTACCCAATGGCTACACCTTC

size: -
D: -
V: TRBV29-1
J: TRBJ2-1
CDR3: CSVPMIGSGLFF
DNA: TGCAGCGTTCCGATGATTGGTTCAGGGCTGTTCTTC

size: -
D: -
V: TRBV9
J: TRBJ2-3
CDR3: CASSKLGGYTDTQYF
DNA: TGTGCCAGCAGCAAATTAGGGGGTTACACAGATACGCAGTATTTT

size: -
D: -
V: TRBV20-1
J: TRBJ1-5
CDR3: CSASDSRRGPQHF
DNA: TGCAGTGCTAGTGATTCGCGTAGAGGGCCCCAGCATTTT

size: -
D: -
V: TRBV28
J: TRBJ1-3
CDR3: CASSSSHLTIYF
DNA: TGTGCCAGCAGTTCCAGTCACCTCACCATATATTTT

size: -
D: TRBD1
V: TRBV7-2
J: TRBJ1-1
CDR3: CASSPTYRGTEAFF
DNA: TGTGCCAGCAGCCCAACCTACAGGGGCACTGAAGCTTTCTTT

size: -
D: -
V: TRBV27
J: TRBJ1-1
CDR3: CASSPGQGGDTEAFF
DNA: TGTGCCAGCAGTCCAGGCCAGGGAGGAGACACTGAAGCTTTCTTT

size: -
D: -
V: TRBV7-2
J: TRBJ2-4
CDR3: CASSSTSNIQYF
DNA: TGTGCCAGCAGCTCGACATCTAACATTCAGTACTTC

size: -
D: -
V: TRBV30
J: TRBJ1-2
CDR3: CALSTNYGYTF
DNA: TGTGCCTTGAGCACTAACTATGGCTACACCTTC

size: -
D: TRBD2
V: TRBV6-5
J: TRBJ2-7
CDR3: CASQRTSGSLEQYF
DNA: TGTGCCTCCCAAAGGACTAGCGGGAGTCTCGAGCAGTACTTC

size: once
D: TRBD1
V: TRBV7-8
J: TRBJ1-1
CDR3: CASSFLTGSTEAFF
DNA: TGTGCCAGCAGCTTCCTGACAGGGTCGACTGAAGCTTTCTTT

size: -
D: TRBD1
V: TRBV7-2
J: TRBJ1-1
CDR3: CASGGQRNTEAFF
DNA: TGTGCCAGCGGGGGACAGCGGAACACTGAAGCTTTCTTT

size: -
D: -
V: TRBV30
J: TRBJ2-3
CDR3: CAWSRTSTDTQYF
DNA: TGTGCCTGGAGTAGGACTAGCACAGATACGCAGTATTTT

size: -
D: -
V: TRBV10-2
J: TRBJ1-5
CDR3: CATRTVNQPQHF
DNA: TGCGCCACCCGGACAGTCAATCAGCCCCAGCATTTT

size: -
D: -
V: TRBV2
J: TRBJ2-7
CDR3: CASHTMSSYEQYF
DNA: TGTGCCAGTCATACTATGAGCTCCTACGAGCAGTACTTC

size: -
D: -
V: TRBV9
J: TRBJ2-1
CDR3: CASSVNSGGAVNEQFF
DNA: TGTGCCAGCAGCGTAAATTCTGGGGGGGCGGTTAATGAGCAGTTCTTC

size: once
D: -
V: TRBV7-8
J: TRBJ2-7
CDR3: CASSLVYTGTYEQYF
DNA: TGTGCCAGCAGCTTAGTATATACGGGAACCTACGAGCAGTACTTC

size: once
D: -
V: TRBV9
J: TRBJ2-1
CDR3: CASSVMGVPGNEQFF
DNA: TGTGCCAGCAGCGTTATGGGAGTGCCGGGCAATGAGCAGTTCTTC

size: -
D: TRBD2
V: TRBV7-9
J: TRBJ2-1
CDR3: CASSGEREARYNEQFF
DNA: TGTGCCAGCAGCGGGGAGCGGGAGGCCAGATACAATGAGCAGTTCTTC

size: -
D: -
V: TRBV24-1
J: TRBJ2-2
CDR3: CATSDSSGSIYTGELFF
DNA: TGTGCCACCAGTGATAGTTCAGGTAGTATTTACACCGGGGAGCTGTTTTTT

size: -
D: -
V: TRBV5-4
J: TRBJ2-1
CDR3: CASSRDTNPSSYNEQFF
DNA: TGTGCCAGCAGTCGAGACACCAACCCGAGCTCCTACAATGAGCAGTTCTTC

size: -
D: -
V: TRBV9
J: TRBJ2-5
CDR3: CASSAGQGPKNQETQYF
DNA: TGTGCCAGCAGCGCCGGACAAGGGCCTAAGAACCAAGAGACCCAGTACTTC

size: -
D: TRBD1
V: TRBV3-1/TRBV3-2
J: TRBJ1-2
CDR3: CASSQDRDRLVQRSTF
DNA: TGTGCCAGCAGCCAAGATCGGGACAGGTTAGTCCAGCGTTCTACCTTC

size: -
D: -
V: TRBV7-2
J: TRBJ2-1
CDR3: CASSLGRQYNEQFF
DNA: TGTGCCAGCAGCTTAGGTAGACAGTACAATGAGCAGTTCTTC

size: -
D: TRBD2
V: TRBV19
J: TRBJ2-7
CDR3: CASRTTSGYEQYF
DNA: TGTGCCAGTAGGACGACTAGCGGGTACGAGCAGTACTTC

size: -
D: -
V: TRBV19
J: TRBJ1-6
CDR3: CAASLTAINSPLHF
DNA: TGTGCCGCCTCACTGACAGCTATCAATTCACCCCTCCACTTT

size: few
D: TRBD1
V: TRBV7-9
J: TRBJ1-2
CDR3: CASSQRRTGDYGYTF
DNA: TGTGCCAGCAGCCAAAGGAGAACAGGGGACTATGGCTACACCTTC

size: -
D: -
V: TRBV13
J: TRBJ1-2
CDR3: CASSLPQYYGYTF
DNA: TGTGCCAGCAGCTTACCCCAGTACTATGGCTACACCTTC

size: many
D: -
V: TRBV21-1
J: TRBJ2-7
CDR3: CASSKDRGEQYF
DNA: TGTGCCAGCAGCAAAGACAGGGGCGAGCAGTACTTC

size: -
D: -
V: TRBV2
J: TRBJ2-5
CDR3: CASSRRGETQYF
DNA: TGTGCCAGCAGCAGAAGGGGGGAGACCCAGTACTTC

size: -
D: TRBD1
V: TRBV25-1
J: TRBJ1-1
CDR3: CASSGGTGFRAEAFF
DNA: TGTGCCAGCAGTGGGGGGACAGGGTTTCGCGCTGAAGCTTTCTTT

size: once
D: TRBD2
V: TRBV5-4
J: TRBJ2-2
CDR3: CASSSPGLRPGELFF
DNA: TGTGCCAGCAGCTCGCCGGGACTACGGCCCGGGGAGCTGTTTTTT

size: -
D: -
V: TRBV12-3/TRBV12-4
J: TRBJ1-5
CDR3: CASSFSSGQPQHF
DNA: TGTGCCAGCAGTTTTAGCTCTGGCCAGCCCCAGCATTTT

size: -
D: -
V: TRBV5-4
J: TRBJ2-7
CDR3: CASSQPGYEQYF
DNA: TGTGCCAGCAGCCAGCCGGGCTACGAGCAGTACTTC

size: -
D: -
V: TRBV4-2
J: TRBJ2-7
CDR3: CASSQEVSLYEQYF
DNA: TGTGCCAGCAGCCAAGAAGTAAGCCTCTACGAGCAGTACTTC

size: -
D: -
V: TRBV7-9
J: TRBJ1-3
CDR3: CASSLTSGRDTIYF
DNA: TGTGCCAGCAGCCTCACCTCGGGAAGGGACACCATATATTTT

size: -
D: -
V: TRBV9
J: TRBJ2-1
CDR3: CASSVLIADYNEQFF
DNA: TGTGCCAGCAGCGTATTGATAGCGGACTACAATGAGCAGTTCTTC